Below are 14 T cell receptor beta chains sequenced from a single sample in a study of siplizumab effects on memory and regulatory T cells. The data were produced by immunoSEQ multiplex PCR, yet TCRdb's version contains in-frame clones alone and is incomplete. The table has roughly 100,000 clones, roughly 93% seen once. The sample taken for sequencing was CD8+ T cells sorted from blood. All receptors derive from a human donor in good health.

This rearrangement joins TRBV6-1 to TRBJ1-2, with 9 bases aligning to TRBD1. CDR1 and CDR2 from the germline V gene are MNHNS and SASEGT. Trimming at V came to 4 bases and at J to 4 bases, leaving 4 bases not matched to a gene. The CDR3 contains 14 residues. DNA for the CDR3: TGTGCCAGCAGTGCTCGGGACAGGGTCTATGGCTACACCTTC. Translating gives CASSARDRVYGYTF.

This clone appeared once. The chain recombines TRBV29-1 with TRBJ2-7; D not resolved. Trimming left V 5 bases short and J 3 bases short, with 11 bases between. This CDR3 has 12 amino acids. The germline V gene has CDR1 SQVTM and CDR2 ANQGSEA. The CDR3 nucleotides are TGCAGCGTTCAGGCGACACACTACGAGCAGTACTTC. It specifies CSVQATHYEQYF.

The chain is built from TRBV5-1 and TRBJ2-3, with TRBD2 identical over 8 bases. Germline trimming cut 5 bases from V and 4 bases from J; bases unmatched to any gene: 9. The CDR3 is made up of 15 amino acids. The germline V gene encodes CDR1 SGHRS and CDR2 YFSETQ. The CDR3 region is CASSFQRGYSDTQYF. The CDR3 DNA reads as TGCGCCAGCAGTTTCCAGCGGGGGTACTCAGATACGCAGTATTTT.

The chain combines TRBV27 with TRBJ2-1; 10 nucleotides agree with TRBD2. The CDR3 sequence is 16 residues long. Looked up from germline, CDR1 is MNHEY and CDR2 is SMNVEV (reference sequence). Losses at the gene ends were 4 bases for V and 7 bases for J; bases not matched to a gene: 10. The CDR3 sequence: CASSYWPSGSSNEQFF. In nucleotides, the CDR3 is TGTGCCAGCAGTTACTGGCCTAGCGGGAGTTCAAATGAGCAGTTCTTC.

The CDR3 sequence is CASSKAGTQDDYTF. CDR3 nucleotide sequence: TGCGCCAGCAGCAAGGCCGGGACGCAGGATGACTACACCTTC. The chain links TRBV5-1 to TRBJ1-2; D is perhaps TRBD1 (5 bases). The CDR3 runs to 14 residues. Trimming removed 4 bases from V and 10 bases from J, with 20 bases in between. Germline lookup yields CDR1 SGHRS and CDR2 YFSETQ.

In nucleotides, the CDR3 is TGTGCCAGCCAAAGGGGGAAAACTGAAGCTTTCTTT. Translation: CASQRGKTEAFF. V and J are TRBV6-6 and TRBJ1-1; maybe TRBD1 (6 bases). V was cut by 8 bases and J by 5 bases, with 12 bases left in between. Germline V gives CDR1 MNHNY, CDR2 SVGAGI (reference sequence). The CDR3 covers 12 residues.

This chain joins TRBV7-9 and TRBJ2-1, with 9 bases lining up with TRBD1. The germline gives CDR1 SEHNR, CDR2 FQNEAQ (reference sequence). The CDR3 contains 16 residues. Unmatched junction bases numbered 13, after V lost 4 bases and J lost 9 bases. For the CDR3, the DNA is TGTGCCAGCAGCTCGTCACCGGACAGGGGAGGGAGTGAGCAGTTCTTC. It yields the protein CASSSSPDRGGSEQFF.

The chain employs TRBV4-2 and TRBJ1-2, with TRBD1 matching over 7 bases. With V trimmed by 0 bases and J by 1 base, 5 bases remained unmatched. The length of the CDR3 is 16 residues. Germline V gives CDR1 LGHNA, CDR2 YNFKEQ. The CDR3 loop is CASSQDPGTVNYGYTF. The CDR3 region has the DNA TGTGCCAGCAGCCAAGATCCCGGGACAGTTAACTATGGCTACACCTTC.

The rearrangement joins TRBV15 to TRBJ2-7, with D possibly called TRBD1 or TRBD2 (5 bases each). Germline-derived CDR1 and CDR2 are LNHNV and YYDKDF (reference sequence). V dropped 0 bases and J dropped 3 bases, with 12 bases sitting between them. The CDR3 spans 15 residues. The CDR3 sequence: CATSRDRDGGYEQYF. In nucleotides, the CDR3 is TGTGCCACCAGCAGAGATAGGGACGGAGGCTACGAGCAGTACTTC.

The chain has TRBV7-2 and TRBJ1-3, with D possibly matching TRBD1 (6 bases). This CDR3 has 13 amino acids. CDR1 is SGHTA and CDR2 is FQGNSA in the germline V gene. V lost 3 bases and J 4 bases, leaving 7 bases between the germline ends. The CDR3 here is CASSLGAGNTIYF. DNA for the CDR3: TGTGCCAGCAGCTTGGGGGCCGGAAACACCATATATTTT.

This chain joins TRBV6-6 and TRBJ2-1, with D perhaps TRBD1 or TRBD2 (5 bases each). Germline V CDR1 and CDR2: MNHNY, SVGAGI (reference sequence). This CDR3 is 15 amino acids long. Trimming removed 5 bases from V and 6 bases from J, with 17 bases in between. As DNA, the CDR3 is TGTGCCAGCAGTCTCGGGGCCATCCCCGCCAATGAGCAGTTCTTC. Protein: CASSLGAIPANEQFF.

This rearrangement joins TRBV5-1 to TRBJ2-7; TRBD1 agrees at 9 bases. The CDR3 covers 14 residues. Trimming at V came to 0 bases and at J to 5 bases, leaving 3 bases not matched to a gene. Per germline, CDR1 SGHRS and CDR2 YFSETQ. DNA for the CDR3: TGCGCCAGCAGCTTGGATGGGACAGGGAACGAGCAGTACTTC. This gives the protein CASSLDGTGNEQYF. Complete variable domain (other parts from reference TRBV5-1 and TRBJ2-7): KAGVTQTPRYLIKTRGQQVTLSCSPISGHRSVSWYQQTPGQGLQFLFEYFSETQRNKGNFPGRFSGRQFSNSRSEMNVSTLELGDSALYLCASSLDGTGNEQYFGPGTRLTVT.

The chain has TRBV5-1 and TRBJ2-7; the match to TRBD2 covers 9 bases. This CDR3 is 15 amino acids long. J was trimmed by 3 bases and V by 3 bases; bases with no gene match: 7. CDR1 SGHRS and CDR2 YFSETQ come from the germline V gene. CDR3 protein: CASSSAGGDYYEQYF. As DNA, the CDR3 is TGCGCCAGCAGCTCCGCGGGAGGGGACTACTACGAGCAGTACTTC.

The chain has TRBV7-6 and TRBJ1-1, with D uncertain. Trimming pared 1 base from V and 5 bases from J, leaving 14 bases between. Germline lookup yields CDR1 SGHVS and CDR2 FNYEAQ. This CDR3 comprises 15 residues. The DNA of the CDR3 is TGTGCCAGCAGCTTAGACTCCGACCGCGAAACTGAAGCTTTCTTT. Translation: CASSLDSDRETEAFF. The full variable domain, its missing parts supplied by reference TRBV7-6 and TRBJ1-1, is GAGVSQSPRYKVTKRGQDVALRCDPISGHVSLYWYRQALGQGPEFLTYFNYEAQQDKSGLPNDRFSAERPEGSISTLTIQRTEQRDSAMYRCASSLDSDRETEAFFGQGTRLTVV.